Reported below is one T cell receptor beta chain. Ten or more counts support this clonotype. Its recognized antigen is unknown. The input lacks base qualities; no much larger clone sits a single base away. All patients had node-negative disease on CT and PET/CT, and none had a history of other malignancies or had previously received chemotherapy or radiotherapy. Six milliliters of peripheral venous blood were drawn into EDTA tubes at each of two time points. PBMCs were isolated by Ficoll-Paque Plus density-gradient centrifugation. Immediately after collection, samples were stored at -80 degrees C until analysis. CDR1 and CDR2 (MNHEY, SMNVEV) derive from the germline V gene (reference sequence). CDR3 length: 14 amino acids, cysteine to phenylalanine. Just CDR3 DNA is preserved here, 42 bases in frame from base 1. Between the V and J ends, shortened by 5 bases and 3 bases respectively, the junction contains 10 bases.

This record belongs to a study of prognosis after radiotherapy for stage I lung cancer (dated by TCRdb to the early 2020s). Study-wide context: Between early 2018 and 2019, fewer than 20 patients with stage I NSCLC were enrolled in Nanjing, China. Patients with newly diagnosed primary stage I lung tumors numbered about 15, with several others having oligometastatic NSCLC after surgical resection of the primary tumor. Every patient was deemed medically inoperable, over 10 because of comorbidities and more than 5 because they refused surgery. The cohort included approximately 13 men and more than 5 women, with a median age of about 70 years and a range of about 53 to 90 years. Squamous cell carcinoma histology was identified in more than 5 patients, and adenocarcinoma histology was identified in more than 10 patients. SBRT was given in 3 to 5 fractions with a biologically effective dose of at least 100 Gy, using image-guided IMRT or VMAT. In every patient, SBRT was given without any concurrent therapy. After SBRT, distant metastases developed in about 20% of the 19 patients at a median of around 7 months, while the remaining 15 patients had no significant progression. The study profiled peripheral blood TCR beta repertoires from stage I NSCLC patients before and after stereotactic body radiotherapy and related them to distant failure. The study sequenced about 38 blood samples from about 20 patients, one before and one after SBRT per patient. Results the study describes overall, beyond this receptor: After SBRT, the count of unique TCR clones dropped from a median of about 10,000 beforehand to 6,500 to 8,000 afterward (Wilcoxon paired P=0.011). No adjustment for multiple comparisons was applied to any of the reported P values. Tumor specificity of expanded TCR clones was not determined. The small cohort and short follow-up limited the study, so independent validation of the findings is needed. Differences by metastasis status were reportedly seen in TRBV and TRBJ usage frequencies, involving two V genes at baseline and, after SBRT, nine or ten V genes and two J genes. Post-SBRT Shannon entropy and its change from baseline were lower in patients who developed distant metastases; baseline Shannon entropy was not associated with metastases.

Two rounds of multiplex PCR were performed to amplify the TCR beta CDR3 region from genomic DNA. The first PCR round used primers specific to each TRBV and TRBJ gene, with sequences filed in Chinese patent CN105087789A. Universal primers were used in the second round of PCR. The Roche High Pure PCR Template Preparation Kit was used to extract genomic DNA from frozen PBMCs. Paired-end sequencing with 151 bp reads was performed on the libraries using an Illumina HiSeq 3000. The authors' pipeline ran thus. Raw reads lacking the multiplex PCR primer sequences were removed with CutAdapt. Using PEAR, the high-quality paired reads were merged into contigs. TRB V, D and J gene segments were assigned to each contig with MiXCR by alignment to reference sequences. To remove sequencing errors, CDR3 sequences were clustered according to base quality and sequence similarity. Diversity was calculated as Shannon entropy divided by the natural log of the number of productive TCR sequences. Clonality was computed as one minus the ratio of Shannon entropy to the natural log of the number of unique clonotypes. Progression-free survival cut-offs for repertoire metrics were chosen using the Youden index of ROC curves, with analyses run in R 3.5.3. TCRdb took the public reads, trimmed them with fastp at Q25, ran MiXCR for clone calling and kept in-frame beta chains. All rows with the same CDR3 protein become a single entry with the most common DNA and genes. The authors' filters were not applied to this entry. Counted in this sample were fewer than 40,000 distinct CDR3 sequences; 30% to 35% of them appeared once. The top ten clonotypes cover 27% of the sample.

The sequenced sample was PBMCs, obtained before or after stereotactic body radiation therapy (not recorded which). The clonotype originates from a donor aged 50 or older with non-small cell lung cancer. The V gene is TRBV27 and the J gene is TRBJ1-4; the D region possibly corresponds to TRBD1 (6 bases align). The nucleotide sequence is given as TGTGCCAGCAGTCCGCGGACAGCTAATGAAAAACTGTTTTTT. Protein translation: CASSPRTANEKLFF.